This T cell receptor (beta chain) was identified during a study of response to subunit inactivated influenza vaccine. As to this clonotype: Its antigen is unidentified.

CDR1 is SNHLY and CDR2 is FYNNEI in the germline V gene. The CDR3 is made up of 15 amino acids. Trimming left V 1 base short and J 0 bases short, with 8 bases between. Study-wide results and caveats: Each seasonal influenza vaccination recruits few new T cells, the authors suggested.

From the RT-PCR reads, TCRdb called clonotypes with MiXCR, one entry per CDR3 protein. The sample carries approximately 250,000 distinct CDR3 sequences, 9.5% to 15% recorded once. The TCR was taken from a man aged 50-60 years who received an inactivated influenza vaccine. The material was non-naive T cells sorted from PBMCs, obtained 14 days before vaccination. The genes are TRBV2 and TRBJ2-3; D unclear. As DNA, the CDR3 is TGTGCCAGCAGTGAAGTAGGGTTTAGCACAGATACGCAGTATTTT. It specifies CASSEVGFSTDTQYF.